The entry below describes one T cell receptor beta chain. The antigen is unknown. The sample originates from a study of response to subunit inactivated influenza vaccine. Findings and caveats of the study: Authors suggested few new T cells are recruited by each seasonal influenza vaccination.

Via MiXCR, TCRdb re-called the RT-PCR reads, giving one row per CDR3 protein. Of 500,000 to 650,000 distinct CDR3 sequences in the sample, 7.5% to 8.5% were seen once. The V and J ends lost 6 bases and 4 bases respectively, with 16 bases between them. The V gene's germline CDR1 is SGHTA and CDR2 FQGNSA. The CDR3 has 14 residues. The chain has TRBV7-2 and TRBJ2-7, with D possibly called TRBD1 or TRBD2 (5 bases each). The sequence was collected from a man in his fifties or sixties who received an inactivated influenza vaccine. The specimen was PBMCs from blood, collected around 25 months after vaccination. This chain's CDR3 is CASRPGPEKYEQYF. In nucleotides, the CDR3 is TGTGCCAGCAGGCCGGGACCCGAAAAATACGAGCAGTACTTC. The whole variable domain, filled in from reference TRBV7-2 and TRBJ2-7, reads GAGVSQSPSNKVTEKGKDVELRCDPISGHTALYWYRQSLGQGLEFLIYFQGNSAPDKSGLPSDRFSAERTGGSVSTLTIQRTQQEDSAVYLCASRPGPEKYEQYFGPGTRLTVT.